Shown below are 15 T cell receptor beta chains from a single sample sequenced in a study of blood T cell repertoires in COVID-19. Data came from immunoSEQ multiplex PCR; TCRdb stores just in-frame clones and leaves some out. The profile shows about 300,000 clones, roughly 88% of them singletons. The sample was peripheral blood. These receptors were collected from a woman in her thirties who had recovered from COVID-19.

The rearrangement uses TRBV7-9 and TRBJ2-7, with 9 positions matching TRBD1. The CDR3 is 15 residues long. With V trimmed by 7 bases and J by 0 bases, 7 bases remained unmatched. CDR1 is SEHNR and CDR2 is FQNEAQ in the germline V gene (reference sequence). As DNA, the CDR3 is TGTGCCAGCACCTGGGACAGGGATCCCTCCTACGAGCAGTACTTC. Its protein product is CASTWDRDPSYEQYF.

The V call is TRBV9, the J call TRBJ1-1; D may be TRBD1 (6 bases). This CDR3 region has 17 residues. V was cut by 0 bases and J by 5 bases, with 20 bases left in between. Germline CDR1 is SGDLS and CDR2 is YYNGEE. Here the CDR3 reads CASSVDPGDVAETEAFF. The CDR3, as DNA: TGTGCCAGCAGCGTAGACCCAGGGGATGTGGCAGAAACTGAAGCTTTCTTT. Filled out from reference TRBV9 and TRBJ1-1, the complete variable domain reads DSGVTQTPKHLITATGQRVTLRCSPRSGDLSVYWYQQSLDQGLQFLIQYYNGEERAKGNILERFSAQQFPDLHSELNLSSLELGDSALYFCASSVDPGDVAETEAFFGQGTRLTVV.

The chain employs TRBV5-5 and TRBJ1-1; D uncertain. Germline V CDR1 and CDR2: SGHKS, YYEKEE (reference sequence). CDR3 length: 16 residues. Trimming took 0 bases from V and 2 from J, leaving 14 bases between them. The CDR3 DNA follows: TGTGCCAGCAGCTTGGTCGTGGCAGGCATCAACACTGAAGCTTTCTTT. Translated, it gives CASSLVVAGINTEAFF.

The J gene is TRBJ1-2, the V gene TRBV28, with no clear D. The germline CDR1 and CDR2 sequences are MDHEN and SYDVKM. Trimming removed 5 bases at V and 3 bases at J, with 10 bases between. This CDR3 has 13 amino acids. The CDR3: CASSPTAHYGYTF. For the CDR3, the DNA is TGTGCCAGCAGTCCAACAGCCCACTATGGCTACACCTTC.

As DNA, the CDR3 is TGTGCCAGCAGCTTAAGAGGGCGGGGTAGCACAGATACGCAGTATTTT. It codes for CASSLRGRGSTDTQYF. This rearrangement joins TRBV7-3 to TRBJ2-3, with D possibly being TRBD2 (6 bases). CDR3 length: 16 amino acids. Trimming took 1 base from V and 0 from J, leaving 11 bases between them. Germline lookup yields CDR1 SGHTA and CDR2 FQGTGA.

V usage is TRBV28 and J usage is TRBJ2-3, with 9 positions matching TRBD2. Trimming cost V 7 bases and J 1 base; bases outside gene matches: 6. In germline, CDR1 is MDHEN, CDR2 SYDVKM. The CDR3 has 15 amino acids. The CDR3, as DNA: TGTGCCAGCATCGCGGGGGGGCGGGGCACAGATACGCAGTATTTT. It translates to CASIAGGRGTDTQYF. Drawing the rest from reference TRBV28 and TRBJ2-3, the complete variable domain is DVKVTQSSRYLVKRTGEKVFLECVQDMDHENMFWYRQDPGLGLRLIYFSYDVKMKEKGDIPEGYSVSREKKERFSLILESASTNQTSMYLCASIAGGRGTDTQYFGPGTRLTVL.

The rearrangement links TRBV7-3 to TRBJ2-3, with D tentatively TRBD1 (5 bases). The CDR3 runs 15 residues. Trimming pared 1 base from V and 0 bases from J, leaving 8 bases between. CDR1 SGHTA and CDR2 FQGTGA come from the germline V gene. CDR3: CASSLMTASTDTQYF. Here the CDR3 DNA reads TGTGCCAGCAGCTTAATGACAGCTAGCACAGATACGCAGTATTTT.

The chain uses TRBV4-3 and TRBJ1-6; the match to TRBD1 covers 7 bases. J gave up 7 bases and V 1 base, and 4 bases lay outside the gene matches. In germline, CDR1 is LGHNA, CDR2 YSLEER. This CDR3 is 15 amino acids long. The CDR3 DNA is TGCGCCAGCAGCCAAGCAACAGGGGTCAATTCACCCCTCCACTTT. Translated, it gives CASSQATGVNSPLHF.

CDR3 sequence (DNA): TGTGCCAGCAGCTTAGGGGACAGGGGGAATTCACCCCTCCACTTT. This gives the protein CASSLGDRGNSPLHF. The chain links TRBV11-2 to TRBJ1-6, with 11 nucleotides matching TRBD1. The CDR3 totals 15 residues. The germline CDR1 and CDR2 sequences are SGHAT and FQNNGV. Germline trimming cut 1 base from V and 7 bases from J; bases unmatched to any gene: 0. The whole variable domain, remainder taken from reference TRBV11-2 and TRBJ1-6, is EAGVAQSPRYKIIEKRQSVAFWCNPISGHATLYWYQQILGQGPKLLIQFQNNGVVDDSQLPKDRFSAERLKGVDSTLKIQPAKLEDSAVYLCASSLGDRGNSPLHFGNGTRLTVT.

This rearrangement joins TRBV28 to TRBJ1-2; perhaps TRBD1 as D (5 bases). This CDR3 is built from 14 residues. V was pared by 8 bases and J by 5 bases, with 18 bases between. Germline loops: CDR1 MDHEN, CDR2 SYDVKM. The CDR3 coding sequence is TGTGCCAGCCTCCCACCCCAGGGAACTTATGGCTACACCTTC. It yields the protein CASLPPQGTYGYTF.

This rearrangement joins TRBV5-1 to TRBJ2-7; weak D call: TRBD2 (5 bases). The CDR3 is 14 amino acids. Deletions cut 3 bases from V and 6 bases from J, with 16 bases between. Germline V gene lookup returns CDR1 SGHRS and CDR2 YFSETQ. The CDR3 is CASSSNPGTVEQYF. The CDR3 DNA is TGCGCCAGCAGCTCCAACCCGGGAACAGTCGAGCAGTACTTC.

The chain is built from TRBV19 and TRBJ2-5; 13 nucleotides line up with TRBD2. This CDR3 contains 17 residues. The germline CDR1 and CDR2 sequences are LNHDA and SQIVND (reference sequence). V trimming: 6 bases; J trimming: 1 base; junction bases outside the gene matches: 8. The CDR3 DNA reads as TGTGCCAGTAGGGGCCCGGGACTAGCGGGATTCCAAGAGACCCAGTACTTC. Protein: CASRGPGLAGFQETQYF.

V and J are TRBV6-5 and TRBJ2-7, with D perhaps matching TRBD1 (5 bases). The CDR3 runs to 14 residues. V shed 0 bases and J shed 3 bases, with 9 bases lying between them. The germline gives CDR1 MNHEY, CDR2 SVGAGI. Here the CDR3 DNA reads TGTGCCAGCAGTTACTCCAGGGCCCACTACGAGCAGTACTTC. Its protein is CASSYSRAHYEQYF.

The chain couples TRBV15 to TRBJ2-3; 9 bases agree with TRBD1. CDR1 is LNHNV, CDR2 YYDKDF, per germline (reference sequence). V trimming: 5 bases; J trimming: 4 bases; junction bases outside the gene matches: 10. There are 16 residues in the CDR3. CDR3 in DNA: TGTGCCACCAGCCCTGGGGTCGGGACAGGGTCAGATACGCAGTATTTT. It yields the protein CATSPGVGTGSDTQYF.

The chain uses TRBV6-6 and TRBJ1-5; D gene ambiguous. Germline lookup yields CDR1 MNHNY and CDR2 SVGAGI (reference sequence). The CDR3 has 20 amino acids. V was clipped by 5 bases and J by 0 bases, with 26 bases between them. The CDR3 here is CASSPPPAGGWGNSNQPQHF. CDR3 DNA sequence: TGTGCCAGCAGTCCGCCACCCGCCGGAGGTTGGGGAAATAGCAATCAGCCCCAGCATTTT.